The source of this T cell receptor beta chain is a study of T cell responses to AZD1222 COVID-19 vaccine. Study-level findings and limits: An increase in Spike-specific TCR breadth and depth was observed after two AZD1222 doses. CD4 TCRs linked to vaccination spanned spike, dominating at 160-218 and 743-854. There were mostly white British donors and more females than males, and clonal diversity was possibly underestimated. Targets within unmutated variant regions were reportedly found for nearly half of spike-specific TCRs.

Profiling relied on immunoSEQ multiplex PCR, and the TCRdb table lists in-frame clones only, not all of them. The table lists just under 150,000 clones, 88% of them singletons. Concerning this clone: What it binds is not known.

V trimming: 6 bases; J trimming: 5 bases; junction bases outside the gene matches: 3. This CDR3 has 13 residues. The source material was peripheral blood, sampled 28 days after the second dose of the MenACWY control vaccine. The chain is built from TRBV12-3 or TRBV12-4 and TRBJ2-5; 10 bases align to TRBD2. This receptor was obtained from an adult who received the MenACWY meningococcal vaccine as a control. As DNA, the CDR3 is TGTGCCAGCAGAGCGGGGGGGAAGGAGACCCAGTACTTC. Translated, it gives CASRAGGKETQYF.